The clone carrying this TCR beta chain was seen a handful of times. This sample was taken from a study of blood T cell repertoires in COVID-19. Study details: Samples representing acute and convalescent COVID-19 were sourced from the United States, Italy and Spain. Sources were T cells, B-cell-depleted T cells, or PBMCs; the material itself was cDNA or gDNA.

In the original analysis: How many nucleated cells were present was estimated from reference gene primer amplification. Here immunoSEQ multiplex PCR was the method, and the copy in TCRdb shows in-frame clones only, minus some. V, J and clone size were drawn from that table, and D and trimming were deduced from the DNA. This sample has tens of thousands of clones, with approximately 91% found just once. This CDR3 is 16 amino acids long. Between the trimmed V and J ends, which lost 3 bases and 7 bases, there was a span of 16 bases. Looked up from germline, CDR1 is SGHDN and CDR2 is FVKESK. The receptor comes from a human donor in a cohort sampled during active COVID-19. V and J are TRBV14 and TRBJ1-6; D unresolved. The sequenced material came from peripheral blood. The CDR3 protein is CASSQVPTGGNSPLHF. In DNA, the CDR3 is TGTGCCAGCAGCCAGGTCCCGACCGGAGGCAATTCACCCCTCCACTTT.